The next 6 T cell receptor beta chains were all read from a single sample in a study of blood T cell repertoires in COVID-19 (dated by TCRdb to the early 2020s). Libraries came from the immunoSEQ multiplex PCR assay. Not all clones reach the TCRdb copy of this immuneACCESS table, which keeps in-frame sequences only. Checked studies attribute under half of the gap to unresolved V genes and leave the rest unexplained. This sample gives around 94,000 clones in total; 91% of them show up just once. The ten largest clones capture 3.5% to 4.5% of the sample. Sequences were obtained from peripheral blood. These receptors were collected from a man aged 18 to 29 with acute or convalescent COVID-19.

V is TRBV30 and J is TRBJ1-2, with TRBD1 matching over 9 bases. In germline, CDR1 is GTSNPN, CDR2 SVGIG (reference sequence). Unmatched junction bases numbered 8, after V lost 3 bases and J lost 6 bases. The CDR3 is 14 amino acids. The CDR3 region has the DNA TGTGCCTGGAGGGGAGACGGACAGGGGAATGGCTACACCTTC. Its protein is CAWRGDGQGNGYTF.

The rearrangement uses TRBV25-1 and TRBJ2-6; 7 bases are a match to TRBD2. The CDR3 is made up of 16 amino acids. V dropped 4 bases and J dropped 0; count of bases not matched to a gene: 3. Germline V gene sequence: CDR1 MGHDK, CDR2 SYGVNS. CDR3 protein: CASSGGLYSGANVLTF. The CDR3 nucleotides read TGTGCCAGCAGTGGGGGACTATACTCTGGGGCCAACGTCCTGACTTTC.

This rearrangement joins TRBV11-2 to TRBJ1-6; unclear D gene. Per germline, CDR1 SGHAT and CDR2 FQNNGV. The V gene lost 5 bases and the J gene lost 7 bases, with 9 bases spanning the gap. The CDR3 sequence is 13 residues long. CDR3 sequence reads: CASSNSWNSPLHF. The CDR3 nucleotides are TGTGCCAGCAGCAACTCGTGGAATTCACCCCTCCACTTT.

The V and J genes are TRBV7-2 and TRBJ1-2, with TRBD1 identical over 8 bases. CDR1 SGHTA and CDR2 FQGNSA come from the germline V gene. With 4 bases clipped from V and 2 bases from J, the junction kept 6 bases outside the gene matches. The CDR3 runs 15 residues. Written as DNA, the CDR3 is TGTGCCAGCAGCTCCCGGACAGGGTCGAACTATGGCTACACCTTC. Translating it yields CASSSRTGSNYGYTF.

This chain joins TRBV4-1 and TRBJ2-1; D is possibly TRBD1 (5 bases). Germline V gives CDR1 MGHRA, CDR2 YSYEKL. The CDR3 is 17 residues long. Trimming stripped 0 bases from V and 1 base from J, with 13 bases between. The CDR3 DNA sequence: TGCGCCAGCAGCCAAGAACAAGGGGCGCGGTCCTACAATGAGCAGTTCTTC. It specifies CASSQEQGARSYNEQFF.

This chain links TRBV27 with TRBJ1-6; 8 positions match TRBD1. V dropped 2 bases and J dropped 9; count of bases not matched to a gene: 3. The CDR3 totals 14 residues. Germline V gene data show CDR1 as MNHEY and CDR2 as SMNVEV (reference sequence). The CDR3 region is CASSLVRGPSPLHF. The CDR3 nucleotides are TGTGCCAGCAGTTTAGTCAGGGGGCCTTCACCCCTCCACTTT.